This T cell receptor (beta chain) was observed in a study of early T cells in non-severe SARS-CoV-2 infection. The CDR3 runs 14 residues. The V end lost 10 bases, the J end lost 1 base, and 16 bases lay between the germline ends. The germline gives CDR1 LGHDT, CDR2 YNNKEL (reference sequence). TCRdb fed the 5' RACE reads into MiXCR, producing one record per CDR3 protein. The sample has some 16,000 distinct CDR3 sequences, about 4.8% seen once. The receptor comes from an adult who was a healthcare worker with PCR-confirmed SARS-CoV-2 infection or an uninfected control (not recorded which). The sequenced sample was whole blood. V and J are TRBV3-1 and TRBJ2-5; D might be TRBD1 (6 bases). CDR3 coding DNA: TGTGCCATCAGTGTAGTACAGGGCCAAGAGACCCAGTACTTC. Its protein is CAISVVQGQETQYF.